The T cell receptor beta chain under discussion was sequenced for a study of blood T cell repertoires in COVID-19. This clone was seen once. Using immunoSEQ multiplex PCR, the repertoire was profiled, and TCRdb retains in-frame clones only, with some absent. Altogether about 99,000 clones are present, 89% being singletons, with the ten largest covering 3.5%. The germline CDR1 and CDR2 sequences are LNHDA and SQIVND (reference sequence). The CDR3 has 13 amino acids. With 4 bases removed from V and 5 bases from J, the gap between germline ends came to 9 bases. The chain recombines TRBV19 with TRBJ1-5; D is undetermined. The receptor comes from a woman aged 60 to 75 with acute or convalescent COVID-19. Sequenced material: peripheral blood. Written as DNA, the CDR3 is TGTGCCAGTAGTACGACACGTTATCAGCCCCAGCATTTT. Protein sequence: CASSTTRYQPQHF.